This record concerns one TCR beta chain sequence. All CD4+ cells other than CD45RA+CCR7+CD95- naive cells were sorted as memory, over 98% pure. Healthy donors' blood was sourced from blood donation centers in Switzerland. CD4+ T cells and monocytes were enriched with CD4 and CD14 microbeads. Sorted cells lacked CD8+, CD14+, CD16+, CD56+, CD19+ and CD25-bright cells. The data are from a study of human CD4 T cells and Enterobacteriaceae. In germline, CDR1 is SNHLY, CDR2 FYNNEI. Trimming took 5 bases from V and 13 from J; bases not matched to a gene: 8. The CDR3 has 12 amino acids. Ex vivo total memory CD4+ cells were sequenced at deep level. The table came from immunoSEQ multiplex PCR; TCRdb's copy has only in-frame clones and leaves some out. The repertoire consists of 25,000 to 30,000 clones, with roughly 80% occurring once and the leading ten covering around 0.88%.

What was sequenced was memory CD4+ T cells from blood. The origin of this receptor is a human donor in good health. The gene calls are TRBV2 and TRBJ1-1, with TRBD1 matching 9 bases. The CDR3 nucleotides read TGTGCCAGCAGTAGGGACAGGGAATTTGGTTTCTTT. Protein product: CASSRDREFGFF. The full variable domain, completed using reference TRBV2 and TRBJ1-1, is EPEVTQTPSHQVTQMGQEVILRCVPISNHLYFYWYRQILGQKVEFLVSFYNNEISEKSEIFDDQFSVERPDGSNFTLKIRSTKLEDSAMYFCASSRDREFGFFGQGTRLTVV.